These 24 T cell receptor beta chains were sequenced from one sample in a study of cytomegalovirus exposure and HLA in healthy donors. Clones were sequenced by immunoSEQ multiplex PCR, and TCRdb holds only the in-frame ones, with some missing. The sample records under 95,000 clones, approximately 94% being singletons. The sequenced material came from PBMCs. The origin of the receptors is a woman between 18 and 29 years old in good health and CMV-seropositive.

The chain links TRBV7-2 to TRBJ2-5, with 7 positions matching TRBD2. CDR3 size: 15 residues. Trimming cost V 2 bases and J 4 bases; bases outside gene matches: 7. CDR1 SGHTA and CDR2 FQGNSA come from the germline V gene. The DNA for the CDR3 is TGTGCCAGCAGCTTACTAGCGGAGCTAGTAGAGACCCAGTACTTC. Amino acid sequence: CASSLLAELVETQYF.

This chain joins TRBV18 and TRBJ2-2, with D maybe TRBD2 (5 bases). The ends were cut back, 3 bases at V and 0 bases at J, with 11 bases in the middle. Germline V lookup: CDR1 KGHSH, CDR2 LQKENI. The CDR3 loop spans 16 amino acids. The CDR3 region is CASSPGSGTNTGELFF. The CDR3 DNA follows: TGTGCCAGCTCACCGGGTTCGGGGACGAACACCGGGGAGCTGTTTTTT.

This chain's CDR3 is CASSLGAGGYNEQFF. In DNA form, the CDR3 reads TGTGCCAGCAGCTTAGGAGCGGGGGGGTACAATGAGCAGTTCTTC. The V and J genes are TRBV7-2 and TRBJ2-1; 10 bases fit TRBD2. The trim removed 1 base at V and 4 bases at J, leaving 1 base unmatched. Looked up from germline, CDR1 is SGHTA and CDR2 is FQGNSA. This CDR3 has 15 amino acids.

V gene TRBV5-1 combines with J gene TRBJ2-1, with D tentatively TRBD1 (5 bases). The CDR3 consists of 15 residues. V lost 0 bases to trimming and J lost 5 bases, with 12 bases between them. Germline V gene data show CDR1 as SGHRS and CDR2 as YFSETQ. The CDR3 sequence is CASSLDLGLNNEQFF. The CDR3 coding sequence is TGCGCCAGCAGCTTGGATTTGGGGCTCAACAATGAGCAGTTCTTC.

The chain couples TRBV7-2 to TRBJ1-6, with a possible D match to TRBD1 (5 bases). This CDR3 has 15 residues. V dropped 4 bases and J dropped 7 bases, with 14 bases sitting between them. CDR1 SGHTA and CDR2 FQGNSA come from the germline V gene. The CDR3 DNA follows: TGTGCCAGCAGCTCCCAAGGAGGGGACAATTCACCCCTCCACTTT. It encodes CASSSQGGDNSPLHF.

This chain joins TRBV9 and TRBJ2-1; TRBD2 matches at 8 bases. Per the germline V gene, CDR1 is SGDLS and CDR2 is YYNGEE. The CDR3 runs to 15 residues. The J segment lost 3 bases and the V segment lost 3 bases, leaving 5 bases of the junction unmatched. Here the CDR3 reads CASSEGGGIYNEQFF. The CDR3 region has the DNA TGTGCCAGCAGCGAAGGCGGGGGGATCTACAATGAGCAGTTCTTC. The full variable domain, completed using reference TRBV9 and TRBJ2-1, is DSGVTQTPKHLITATGQRVTLRCSPRSGDLSVYWYQQSLDQGLQFLIQYYNGEERAKGNILERFSAQQFPDLHSELNLSSLELGDSALYFCASSEGGGIYNEQFFGPGTRLTVL.

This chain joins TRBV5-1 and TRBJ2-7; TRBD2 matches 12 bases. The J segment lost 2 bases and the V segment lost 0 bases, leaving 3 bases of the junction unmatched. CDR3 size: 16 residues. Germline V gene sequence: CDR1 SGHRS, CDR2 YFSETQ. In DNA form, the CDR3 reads TGCGCCAGCAGCTTGGTTCTAGCGGGAGGGCCCTACGAGCAGTACTTC. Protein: CASSLVLAGGPYEQYF.

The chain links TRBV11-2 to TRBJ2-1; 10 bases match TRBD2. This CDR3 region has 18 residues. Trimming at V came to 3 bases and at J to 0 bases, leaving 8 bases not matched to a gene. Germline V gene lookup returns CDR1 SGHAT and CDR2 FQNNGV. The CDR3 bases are TGTGCCAGCAGCTTCCGGCGCCGACTAGCGGGCTCCTACAATGAGCAGTTCTTC. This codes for CASSFRRRLAGSYNEQFF.

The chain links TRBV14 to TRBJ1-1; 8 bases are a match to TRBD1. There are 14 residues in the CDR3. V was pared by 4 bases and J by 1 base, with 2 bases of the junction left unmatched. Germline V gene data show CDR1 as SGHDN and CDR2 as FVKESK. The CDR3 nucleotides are TGTGCCAGCAGCCGGACAGGGACGAACACTGAAGCTTTCTTT. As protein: CASSRTGTNTEAFF.

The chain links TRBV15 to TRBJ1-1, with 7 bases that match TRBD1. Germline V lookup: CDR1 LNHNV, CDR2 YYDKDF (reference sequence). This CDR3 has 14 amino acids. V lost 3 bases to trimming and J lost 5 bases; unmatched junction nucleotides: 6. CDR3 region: CATSRTPGGTEAFF. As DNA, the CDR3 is TGTGCCACCAGCAGGACTCCAGGGGGAACTGAAGCTTTCTTT.

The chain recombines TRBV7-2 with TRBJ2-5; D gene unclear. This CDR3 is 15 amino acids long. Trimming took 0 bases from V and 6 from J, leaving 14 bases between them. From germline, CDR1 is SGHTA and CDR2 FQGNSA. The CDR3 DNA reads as TGTGCCAGCAGCTTAGCGGTCGCCAGGTTGAAGACCCAGTACTTC. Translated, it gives CASSLAVARLKTQYF.

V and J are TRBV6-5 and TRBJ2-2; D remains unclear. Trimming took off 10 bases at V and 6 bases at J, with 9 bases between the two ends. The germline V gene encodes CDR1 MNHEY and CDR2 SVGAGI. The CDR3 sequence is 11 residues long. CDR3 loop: CATRVPGELFF. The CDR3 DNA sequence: TGTGCCACCCGAGTCCCCGGGGAGCTGTTTTTT.

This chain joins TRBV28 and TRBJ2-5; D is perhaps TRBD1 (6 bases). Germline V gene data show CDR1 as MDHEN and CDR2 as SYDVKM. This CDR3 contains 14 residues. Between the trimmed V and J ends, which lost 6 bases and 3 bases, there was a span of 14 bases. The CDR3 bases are TGTGCCAGCAGCTCGACAGGAGTTAAAGAGACCCAGTACTTC. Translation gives CASSSTGVKETQYF.

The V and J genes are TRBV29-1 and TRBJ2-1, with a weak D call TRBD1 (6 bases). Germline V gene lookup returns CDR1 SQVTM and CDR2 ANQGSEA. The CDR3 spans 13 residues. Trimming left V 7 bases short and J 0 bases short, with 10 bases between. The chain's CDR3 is CSEGHPSYNEQFF. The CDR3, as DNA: TGCAGCGAGGGACACCCCTCCTACAATGAGCAGTTCTTC.

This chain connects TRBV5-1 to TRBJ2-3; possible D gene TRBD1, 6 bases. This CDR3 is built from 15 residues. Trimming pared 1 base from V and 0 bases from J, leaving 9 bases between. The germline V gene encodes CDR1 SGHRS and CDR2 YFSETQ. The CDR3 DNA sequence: TGCGCCAGCAGCTTGTCGACAGGTAGCACAGATACGCAGTATTTT. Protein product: CASSLSTGSTDTQYF.

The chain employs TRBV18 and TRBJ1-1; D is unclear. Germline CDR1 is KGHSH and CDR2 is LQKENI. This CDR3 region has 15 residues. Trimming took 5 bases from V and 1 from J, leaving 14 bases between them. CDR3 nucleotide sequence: TGTGCCAGCTCAGCCGGTGTGACTAAGAACACTGAAGCTTTCTTT. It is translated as CASSAGVTKNTEAFF. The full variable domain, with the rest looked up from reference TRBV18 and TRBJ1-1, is NAGVMQNPRHLVRRRGQEARLRCSPMKGHSHVYWYRQLPEEGLKFMVYLQKENIIDESGMPKERFSAEFPKEGPSILRIQQVVRGDSAAYFCASSAGVTKNTEAFFGQGTRLTVV.

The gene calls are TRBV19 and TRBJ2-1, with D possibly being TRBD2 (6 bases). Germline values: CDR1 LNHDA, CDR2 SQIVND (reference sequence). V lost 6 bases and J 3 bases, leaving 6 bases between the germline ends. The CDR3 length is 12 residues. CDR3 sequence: CASSGSYNEQFF. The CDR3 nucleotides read TGTGCCAGTAGCGGGAGCTACAATGAGCAGTTCTTC.

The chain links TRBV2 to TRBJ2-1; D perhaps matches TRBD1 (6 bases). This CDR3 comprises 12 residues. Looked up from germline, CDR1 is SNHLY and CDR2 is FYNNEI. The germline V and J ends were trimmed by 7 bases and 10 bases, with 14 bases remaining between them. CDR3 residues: CASTPTDREQFF. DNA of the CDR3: TGTGCCAGCACTCCTACTGACAGGGAGCAGTTCTTC. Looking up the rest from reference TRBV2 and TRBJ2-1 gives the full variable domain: EPEVTQTPSHQVTQMGQEVILRCVPISNHLYFYWYRQILGQKVEFLVSFYNNEISEKSEIFDDQFSVERPDGSNFTLKIRSTKLEDSAMYFCASTPTDREQFFGPGTRLTVL.

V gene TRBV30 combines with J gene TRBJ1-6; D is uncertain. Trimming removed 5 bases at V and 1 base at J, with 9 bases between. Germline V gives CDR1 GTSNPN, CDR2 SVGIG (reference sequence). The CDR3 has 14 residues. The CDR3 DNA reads TGTGCCTGGGGGAGGTTATCCTATAATTCACCCCTCCACTTT. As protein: CAWGRLSYNSPLHF. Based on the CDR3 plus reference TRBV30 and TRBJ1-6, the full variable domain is SQTIHQWPATLVQPVGSPLSLECTVEGTSNPNLYWYRQAAGRGLQLLFYSVGIGQISSEVPQNLSASRPQDRQFILSSKKLLLSDSGFYLCAWGRLSYNSPLHFGNGTRLTVT.

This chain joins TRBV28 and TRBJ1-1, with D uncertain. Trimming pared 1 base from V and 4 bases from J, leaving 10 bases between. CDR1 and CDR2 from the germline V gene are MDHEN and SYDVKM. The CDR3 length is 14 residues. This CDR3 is CASSLSEVLTEAFF. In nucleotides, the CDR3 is TGTGCCAGCAGTTTATCAGAGGTACTCACTGAAGCTTTCTTT.

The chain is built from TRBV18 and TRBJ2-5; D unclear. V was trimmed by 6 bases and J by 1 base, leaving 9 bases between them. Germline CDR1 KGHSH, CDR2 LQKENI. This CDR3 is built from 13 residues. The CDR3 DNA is TGTGCCAGCTCCCCCCAGGCCCAAGAGACCCAGTACTTC. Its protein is CASSPQAQETQYF.

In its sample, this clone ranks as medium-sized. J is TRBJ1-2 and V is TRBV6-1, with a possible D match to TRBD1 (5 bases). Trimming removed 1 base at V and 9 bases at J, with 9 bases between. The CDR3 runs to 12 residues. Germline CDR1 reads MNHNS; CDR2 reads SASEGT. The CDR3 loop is CASSEGGSRYTF. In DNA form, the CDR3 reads TGTGCCAGCAGTGAAGGGGGCAGTCGCTACACCTTC.

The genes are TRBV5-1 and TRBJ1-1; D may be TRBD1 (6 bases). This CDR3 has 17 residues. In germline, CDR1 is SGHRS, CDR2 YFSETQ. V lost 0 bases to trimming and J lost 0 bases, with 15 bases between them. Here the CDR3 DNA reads TGCGCCAGCAGCTTGGAATTCCGAGGACAGATGAACACTGAAGCTTTCTTT. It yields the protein CASSLEFRGQMNTEAFF.

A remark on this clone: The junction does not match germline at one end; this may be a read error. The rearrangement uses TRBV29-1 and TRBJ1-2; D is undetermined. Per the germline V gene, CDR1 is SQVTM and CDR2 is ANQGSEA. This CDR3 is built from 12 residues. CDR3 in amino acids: CSVKSVGRWKYF. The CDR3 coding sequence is TGCAGCGTCAAATCCGTAGGCAGGTGGAAATATTTC.